The clone carrying this T cell receptor (beta chain) appeared a few times. Its cognate antigen is unknown. Germline lookup yields CDR1 SEHNR and CDR2 FQNEAQ (reference sequence). CDR3 length equals 16 residues. J lost 3 bases, V lost 0 bases, and 2 bases had no gene match. TCRdb analysed the 5' RACE reads with MiXCR anew, one entry per CDR3 protein. The repertoire holds about 360,000 distinct CDR3 sequences, 14% seen once, with about 22% in the top ten. This record belongs to a study of T-cell memory formation after mild COVID-19. Study-wide points: Contracting clones from day 15 to 85 had balanced CD4/CD8; later expanders favoured CD4+.

The rearrangement links TRBV7-9 to TRBJ2-2; 9 bases fit TRBD2. This sequence originates from a man younger than 35 who had mild COVID-19 (a few samples of this study predate the infection). Cell type and time point are not known. The sample taken for sequencing was PBMCs or a T cell subset sorted from them (not recorded which). DNA of the CDR3: TGTGCCAGCAGCTTAGCGTTAGCGGGGGACACCGGGGAGCTGTTTTTT. Its translation is CASSLALAGDTGELFF. The full variable domain, with the rest looked up from reference TRBV7-9 and TRBJ2-2, is DTGVSQNPRHKITKRGQNVTFRCDPISEHNRLYWYRQTLGQGPEFLTYFQNEAQLEKSRLLSDRFSAERPKGSFSTLEIQRTEQGDSAMYLCASSLALAGDTGELFFGEGSRLTVL.